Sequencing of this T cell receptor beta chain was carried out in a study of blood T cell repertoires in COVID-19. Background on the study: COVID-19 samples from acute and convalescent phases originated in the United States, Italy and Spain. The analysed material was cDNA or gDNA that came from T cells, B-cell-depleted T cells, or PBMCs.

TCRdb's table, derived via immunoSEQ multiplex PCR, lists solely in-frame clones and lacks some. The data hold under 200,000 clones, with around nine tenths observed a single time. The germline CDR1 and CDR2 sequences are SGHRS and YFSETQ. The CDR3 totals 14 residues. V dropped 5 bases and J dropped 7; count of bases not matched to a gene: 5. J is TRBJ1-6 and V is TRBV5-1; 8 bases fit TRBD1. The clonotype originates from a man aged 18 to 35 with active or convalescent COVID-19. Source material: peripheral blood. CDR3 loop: CASRFNRGNSPLHF. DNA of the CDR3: TGCGCCAGCAGGTTCAACAGGGGGAATTCACCCCTCCACTTT.